A single sample gave rise to the 2 T cell receptor beta chains below, sequenced in a study of T cell responses to AZD1222 COVID-19 vaccine. Clones were sequenced by immunoSEQ multiplex PCR, and TCRdb holds only the in-frame ones, with some missing. The sample contains 120,000 or so clones, 70% to 90% of which appear only once. The specimen comprised peripheral blood, sampled on day 0 of AZD1222 vaccination. These receptor sequences come from an adult in good health.

The chain couples TRBV11-3 to TRBJ2-6, with D unresolved. The CDR3 sequence is 13 residues long. CDR1 SGHNT and CDR2 YENEEA come from the germline V gene. V lost 2 bases to trimming and J lost 9 bases, with 8 bases between them. In DNA form, the CDR3 reads TGTGCCAGCAGCTTACTATTCGGCAACGTCCTGACTTTC. This codes for CASSLLFGNVLTF.

The chain combines TRBV2 with TRBJ2-3; 7 bases match TRBD2. The CDR3 runs 13 residues. The V gene end was trimmed by 11 bases and the J gene end by 7 bases; junction bases not matched to a gene: 12. Per the germline V gene, CDR1 is SNHLY and CDR2 is FYNNEI. The CDR3 sequence is CAGSLGGGYTQYF. The CDR3 nucleotides are TGTGCCGGGAGCCTGGGCGGGGGATATACGCAGTATTTT.